This T cell receptor (beta chain) comes out of a study of PD-1 blockade in classical Hodgkin lymphoma. Time point described: cycle 4 day 1 (C4D1), after less than 7 weeks of nivolumab. All patients experienced relapse after autologous stem cell transplantation, and brentuximab vedotin exposure was variable. The repertoire was sequenced with immunoSEQ multiplex PCR; TCRdb's copy has only in-frame clones and lacks some. The sample gives approximately 90,000 clones, 83% of which show up once; about a sixth is in the top ten. CDR3 length equals 18 residues. V dropped 0 bases and J dropped 5; count of bases not matched to a gene: 10. CDR1 is ENHRY and CDR2 is SYGVKD in the germline V gene.

This receptor was identified in a human donor with classical Hodgkin lymphoma. This chain uses TRBV10-3 with TRBJ2-5; 12 bases line up with TRBD2. The sample in question was peripheral blood mononuclear cells (PBMCs), obtained before the fourth cycle of nivolumab. CDR3 region: CAISESSPTSGSWETQYF. CDR3 sequence (DNA): TGTGCCATCAGTGAGTCCTCCCCGACTAGCGGGAGCTGGGAGACCCAGTACTTC.